The 12 T cell receptor beta chains presented below share a single source sample, sequenced in a study of blood T cell repertoires in COVID-19. Measured with immunoSEQ multiplex PCR; TCRdb has only the in-frame clones, and not every one. The table shows around 180,000 clones, with 79% occurring only once. Specimen: peripheral blood. These receptors came from a man aged 55 to 70 with active or convalescent COVID-19.

The V and J genes are TRBV24-1 and TRBJ2-2; 10 bases are a match to TRBD2. The CDR3 totals 15 residues. Germline V lookup: CDR1 KGHDR, CDR2 SFDVKD. Unmatched junction bases numbered 4, after V lost 4 bases and J lost 6 bases. This chain's CDR3 is CATSDSGTSAGELFF. In DNA, the CDR3 is TGTGCCACCAGTGACTCCGGGACTAGCGCCGGGGAGCTGTTTTTT.

The table lists this clone with a count of one. The CDR3 region is CASSPGGFGYTF. The CDR3 DNA is TGTGCCAGCAGTCCAGGGGGCTTTGGCTACACCTTC. The chain links TRBV12-3 or TRBV12-4 to TRBJ1-2, with 8 bases that match TRBD1. V shed 5 bases, J shed 7 bases, and the junction held 3 bases outside the gene matches. CDR3 size: 12 residues.

The CDR3 here is CASSGQVPYEQYF. The CDR3 coding sequence is TGTGCCAGCAGTGGACAGGTTCCCTACGAGCAGTACTTC. This chain joins TRBV28 and TRBJ2-7, with 7 bases matching TRBD1. This CDR3 has 13 residues. V dropped 5 bases and J dropped 2; count of bases not matched to a gene: 3. Germline assignment: CDR1 MDHEN and CDR2 SYDVKM.

The chain carries TRBV6-2 or TRBV6-3 and TRBJ2-5; 7 nucleotides align to TRBD2. The CDR3 length is 16 residues. CDR1 MNHEY and CDR2 SVGEGT come from the germline V gene. V lost 4 bases, J lost 5 bases, and 13 bases stayed unmatched. The CDR3 DNA follows: TGTGCCAGCAGTTCGGGGGGAGCGAACTTTGTGGAGACCCAGTACTTC. Translated: CASSSGGANFVETQYF.

This clone occurred a few times. V gene TRBV7-2 combines with J gene TRBJ2-7, with a weak D call TRBD2 (6 bases). The length of the CDR3 is 13 residues. CDR1 and CDR2 from the germline V gene are SGHTA and FQGNSA. V lost 1 base and J 5 bases, leaving 9 bases between the germline ends. CDR3 loop: CASSLGGVDEQYF. CDR3 bases: TGTGCCAGCAGCTTAGGGGGGGTTGACGAGCAGTACTTC.

V and J are TRBV18 and TRBJ1-2; TRBD1 matches at 12 bases. Germline CDR1 KGHSH, CDR2 LQKENI. The CDR3 has 16 amino acids. V shed 6 bases, J shed 3 bases, and the junction held 8 bases outside the gene matches. As DNA, the CDR3 is TGTGCCAGCTCCCCCGGGACAGGGGGCGCCGACTATGGCTACACCTTC. This encodes CASSPGTGGADYGYTF.

This chain uses TRBV11-2 with TRBJ1-5; a weak D match, TRBD1 (6 bases). The CDR3 sequence is 13 residues long. Trimming cost V 2 bases and J 6 bases, with 8 bases left between them. Germline V CDR1 and CDR2: SGHAT, FQNNGV. CDR3 coding DNA: TGTGCCAGCAGCTTACAGGGGAGTCAGCCCCAGCATTTT. It yields the protein CASSLQGSQPQHF.

The J gene is TRBJ1-6, the V gene TRBV6-5, with D possibly TRBD1 on 6 matching bases. Germline loops: CDR1 MNHEY, CDR2 SVGAGI. With 6 bases removed from V and 9 bases from J, the gap between germline ends came to 15 bases. CDR3 length equals 14 residues. CDR3 sequence reads: CASRAQTGGSPLHF. The DNA of the CDR3 is TGTGCCAGCAGGGCCCAGACAGGAGGTTCACCCCTCCACTTT.

Written as DNA, the CDR3 is TGTGCCAGCAGCCAAGAAAGTACAGGGGGCGACAATCAGCCCCAGCATTTT. This gives the protein CASSQESTGGDNQPQHF. The J gene is TRBJ1-5, the V gene TRBV3-1 (or the pseudogene TRBV3-2), with 9 positions matching TRBD1. Per the germline V gene, CDR1 is LGHDT and CDR2 is YNNKEL (reference sequence). CDR3 length: 17 amino acids. The V gene end was trimmed by 0 bases and the J gene end by 3 bases; junction bases not matched to a gene: 6.

The J gene is TRBJ2-7, the V gene TRBV18, with D perhaps matching TRBD2 (5 bases). V was cut by 3 bases and J by 5 bases, with 11 bases left in between. Germline V CDR1 and CDR2: KGHSH, LQKENI. The length of the CDR3 is 13 residues. The CDR3 bases are TGTGCCAGCTCACCCGCGGGCTTTAACGAGCAGTACTTC. Its translation is CASSPAGFNEQYF.

This chain joins TRBV30 and TRBJ1-1, with D tentatively TRBD1 (5 bases). Germline lookup yields CDR1 GTSNPN and CDR2 SVGIG (reference sequence). CDR3 size: 14 residues. V shed 5 bases and J shed 1 base, with 14 bases lying between them. CDR3 in amino acids: CAWSQGPQNTEAFF. As DNA, the CDR3 is TGTGCCTGGTCCCAGGGTCCTCAGAACACTGAAGCTTTCTTT.

This clone was counted a single time. This rearrangement joins TRBV10-1 to TRBJ2-7; a possible D gene is TRBD2 (6 bases). Germline CDR1 and CDR2: WNHNN and SYGVQD (reference sequence). V dropped 1 base and J dropped 3 bases, with 13 bases sitting between them. The CDR3 length is 15 residues. The CDR3 spells CASSEFRSGVYEQYF. In DNA form, the CDR3 reads TGCGCCAGCAGTGAGTTTAGGTCGGGGGTCTACGAGCAGTACTTC.